This entry lists 11 T cell receptor beta chains sequenced from one sample in a study of T cells in Graves' hyperthyroidism and ophthalmopathy. Amplification yielded TCR beta CDR3 regions, with RNA transcripts as the source. With the HTBI primer set, the TCR CDR3 went through a first round of RT-PCR. Each CDR3 protein is one row after TCRdb ran MiXCR on the multiplex PCR reads. The repertoire holds some 420,000 distinct CDR3 sequences, with about 13% as singletons. The sample taken for sequencing was blood. The source of these receptors is a woman aged 18 to 35 with Graves' hyperthyroidism.

This clonotype was counted only a few times. This sequence joins TRBV28 and TRBJ2-7; D is possibly TRBD2 (5 bases). The CDR3 is 14 residues long. CDR1 is MDHEN and CDR2 is SYDVKM in the germline V gene. V lost 6 bases, J lost 5 bases, and 17 bases lay in between. For the CDR3, the DNA is TGTGCCAGCAGCTTCCAGTCCGGGAACGACGAGCAGTACTTC. This encodes CASSFQSGNDEQYF.

The rearrangement joins TRBV5-1 to TRBJ2-1, with 10 bases matching TRBD2. The length of the CDR3 is 17 residues. The germline V gene encodes CDR1 SGHRS and CDR2 YFSETQ. V was pared by 0 bases and J by 0 bases, with 3 bases of the junction left unmatched. CDR3 residues: CASSLGASGSSYNEQFF. As DNA, the CDR3 is TGCGCCAGCAGCTTGGGGGCTAGCGGGAGCTCCTACAATGAGCAGTTCTTC.

This clonotype occurred many times. This chain joins TRBV12-3 or TRBV12-4 and TRBJ2-3; D possibly uses TRBD1 or TRBD2 (5 bases each). The CDR3 consists of 17 residues. The germline V and J ends were trimmed by 3 bases and 0 bases, with 16 bases remaining between them. The CDR3: CASSLGLAQLSTDTQYF. The CDR3, as DNA: TGTGCCAGCAGTTTGGGGCTAGCCCAACTTAGCACAGATACGCAGTATTTT.

This clonotype was detected a few times. J is TRBJ2-7 and V is TRBV4-3; TRBD1 is a possible D gene (5 bases). This CDR3 has 14 residues. V was shortened by 4 bases and J by 5 bases, with 15 bases between the two germline ends. Germline assignment: CDR1 LGHNA and CDR2 YSLEER. The CDR3 protein is CASSPVLSGNEQYF. In DNA, the CDR3 is TGCGCCAGCAGCCCGGTTTTATCAGGGAACGAGCAGTACTTC.

In this sample, this clonotype turned up many times. The chain couples TRBV20-1 to TRBJ2-3, with 7 bases aligning to TRBD2. This CDR3 contains 13 residues. Germline V gene sequence: CDR1 DFQATT, CDR2 SNEGSKA (reference sequence). V lost 5 bases to trimming and J lost 3 bases; unmatched junction nucleotides: 5. The CDR3 protein is CSAEGGSTDTQYF. In DNA, the CDR3 is TGCAGTGCTGAGGGCGGGAGTACAGATACGCAGTATTTT.

At least ten counts were recorded for this clonotype. The chain has TRBV30 and TRBJ1-5; D is possibly TRBD1 (5 bases). Trimming stripped 1 base from V and 4 bases from J, with 8 bases between. Germline V CDR1 and CDR2: GTSNPN, SVGIG (reference sequence). The CDR3 is 13 residues long. CDR3 nucleotide sequence: TGTGCCTGGAGTGCCTCAGGGAATCAGCCCCAGCATTTT. This gives the protein CAWSASGNQPQHF.

The chain has TRBV28 and TRBJ1-2, with 9 bases that match TRBD1. Germline loops: CDR1 MDHEN, CDR2 SYDVKM. V lost 4 bases to trimming and J lost 4 bases; unmatched junction nucleotides: 10. The CDR3 length is 16 residues. The chain's CDR3 is CASSSSSTGGSYGYTF. The CDR3 DNA is TGTGCCAGCAGTTCCTCGTCGACAGGGGGGTCCTATGGCTACACCTTC.

This clonotype was counted many times. The rearrangement uses TRBV7-9 and TRBJ1-4; no reliable D call. In germline, CDR1 is SEHNR, CDR2 FQNEAQ (reference sequence). The CDR3 has 17 residues. V lost 5 bases to trimming and J lost 8 bases, with 24 bases between them. The CDR3 region has the DNA TGTGCCAGCAGCGCCAGTGATAGGAAGGCGGGGAAAGAAAAACTGTTTTTT. Encoded protein: CASSASDRKAGKEKLFF.

Remarks on this clonotype: One junction end does not reproduce the germline sequence, and a read error may be involved. This chain connects TRBV6-1 to TRBJ2-1; tentative D call: TRBD1 (6 bases). The CDR3 consists of 17 residues. Per germline, CDR1 MNHNS and CDR2 SASEGT. The CDR3 bases are TGTGCCAGCGGTGAAGCGAAGGGGGTACGGTCCTACAATGAGCAGTTCTTC. Its protein product is CASGEAKGVRSYNEQFF.

This clonotype has ten or more counts. The V gene is TRBV20-1, the J gene TRBJ1-1; D remains ambiguous. CDR1 is DFQATT and CDR2 is SNEGSKA in the germline V gene (reference sequence). This CDR3 region has 16 residues. V lost 0 bases to trimming and J lost 1 base, with 15 bases between them. DNA for the CDR3: TGCAGTGCTAGAGATATGACGAGACCCCAGAACACTGAAGCTTTCTTT. It encodes CSARDMTRPQNTEAFF.

The chain is built from TRBV28 and TRBJ1-5; D is undetermined. Germline V lookup: CDR1 MDHEN, CDR2 SYDVKM. Deletions cut 10 bases from V and 2 bases from J, with 12 bases between. There are 13 residues in the CDR3. This CDR3 is CAIRLTGNQPQHF. The CDR3 nucleotides read TGTGCCATCCGCCTCACAGGCAATCAGCCCCAGCATTTT.